The 27 T cell receptor beta chains listed next were all sequenced from one sample in a study of CXCR3-negative and CXCR3-positive naive CD8 T cells (dated by TCRdb to between 2019 and 2020). The sequencer listed for this sample is NextSeq 550. The Human TCR Profiling Kit (MiLaboratory) was used to make UMI-labeled 5' RACE TRB cDNA libraries. Based on TCRdb reprocessing of the reads, there is one entry per CDR3 protein sequence, and DNA is missing. The sample's own table lists approximately 62,000 distinct CDR3 sequences. The top ten constitute around 4% of the sample. Sequenced: naive CXCR3- CD8+ T cells from blood. The cell subset or site label here, explained by the study, means: CD45RO-CCR7+CD27+CD95- naive CD8+ T cells lacking CXCR3 (TNR3-). The origin of the receptors is a human donor in good health. Some clones in this sample may be carry-over from other donors' samples.

The chain employs TRBV3-1 and TRBJ2-1. Germline-derived CDR1 and CDR2 are LGHDT and YNNKEL (reference sequence). The CDR3 is 13 amino acids. The CDR3 protein is CASRLNSYNEQFF.

V usage is TRBV30 and J usage is TRBJ2-7; TCRdb outputs TRBD1, but without DNA this stays unchecked. Per germline, CDR1 GTSNPN and CDR2 SVGIG (reference sequence). CDR3 size: 13 residues. CDR3 in amino acids: CAWSVQTGYEQYF.

CDR3 protein: CASSPQGAGLRNEQFF. This chain uses TRBV7-9 with TRBJ2-1; TCRdb outputs TRBD2, but without DNA this stays unchecked. CDR1 and CDR2 from the germline V gene are SEHNR and FQNEAQ (reference sequence). CDR3 length equals 16 residues.

The genes are TRBV12-3 or TRBV12-4 and TRBJ2-2. The CDR3 length is 16 residues. Here the CDR3 reads CASSFPFTRHTGELFF.

The chain employs TRBV6-2 or TRBV6-3 and TRBJ1-1; TCRdb selects TRBD1, and the lack of DNA leaves this call unchecked. CDR3 size: 14 residues. Germline CDR1 and CDR2: MNHEY and SVGEGT. The CDR3 reads CASSFVRRDTEAFF.

The chain is built from TRBV6-6 and TRBJ1-2; without DNA, the TCRdb call of TRBD1 cannot be checked. The CDR3 sequence is 13 residues long. Germline values: CDR1 MNHNY, CDR2 SVGAGI (reference sequence). CDR3 loop: CASSGGAGYGYTF.

The chain is built from TRBV9 and TRBJ1-1; absent DNA, TCRdb's TRBD1 call cannot be checked. CDR3 length: 16 residues. Germline V lookup: CDR1 SGDLS, CDR2 YYNGEE. The CDR3 is CASSVVGGAMNTEAFF.

The chain recombines TRBV25-1 with TRBJ1-2; TCRdb gives TRBD1 as the D gene, but with no DNA this cannot be confirmed. CDR1 is MGHDK and CDR2 is SYGVNS in the germline V gene. The CDR3 runs 15 residues. CDR3 loop: CASSEGTAFFYGYTF.

The genes are TRBV20-1 and TRBJ2-1; TCRdb reports TRBD2, a call that lacks DNA to check it against. Per the germline V gene, CDR1 is DFQATT and CDR2 is SNEGSKA (reference sequence). The CDR3 consists of 14 residues. CDR3 amino acids: CSAGSGGLYNEQFF.

The V and J genes are TRBV29-1 and TRBJ1-1; TCRdb selects TRBD1, and the lack of DNA leaves this call unchecked. CDR1 and CDR2 from the germline V gene are SQVTM and ANQGSEA. CDR3 size: 15 residues. CDR3 residues: CSVEGPGQGDTEAFF.

The chain is built from TRBV29-1 and TRBJ2-1; TCRdb's D gene call, TRBD1, goes unchecked for lack of DNA. Per the germline V gene, CDR1 is SQVTM and CDR2 is ANQGSEA. The CDR3 is 12 amino acids. The CDR3 reads CSGTTEYNEQFF.

This clonotype is classed as medium-sized by frequency. The chain employs TRBV4-3 and TRBJ2-5; there is no DNA to check the TCRdb D call of TRBD2. The CDR3 has 16 residues. Germline V gene data show CDR1 as LGHNA and CDR2 as YSLEER. Here the CDR3 reads CASSQGTSGGGETQYF.

This chain connects TRBV29-1 to TRBJ1-2; the D gene TCRdb calls, TRBD1, cannot be checked with no DNA. Germline CDR1 is SQVTM and CDR2 is ANQGSEA. The CDR3 loop spans 17 amino acids. The CDR3 loop reads CSVEDPPPQGAIYGYTF.

The V call is TRBV6-6, the J call TRBJ1-6; absent DNA, TCRdb's TRBD1 call cannot be checked. The CDR3 is made up of 16 amino acids. Germline CDR1 reads MNHNY; CDR2 reads SVGAGI (reference sequence). The CDR3 sequence is CASSIRDSSYNSPLHF.

This sequence joins TRBV27 and TRBJ2-5. Looked up from germline, CDR1 is MNHEY and CDR2 is SMNVEV (reference sequence). The CDR3 totals 15 residues. The CDR3 protein is CASSPHHGLQETQYF.

The rearrangement uses TRBV20-1 and TRBJ1-1; TCRdb calls TRBD1, which cannot be checked without DNA. CDR3 length: 16 amino acids. Per the germline V gene, CDR1 is DFQATT and CDR2 is SNEGSKA (reference sequence). CDR3 in amino acids: CSAPRGPIPMNTEAFF.

This clonotype counts as medium-sized by frequency. This chain connects TRBV27 to TRBJ2-1; there is no DNA to check the TCRdb D call of TRBD2. The germline gives CDR1 MNHEY, CDR2 SMNVEV (reference sequence). The length of the CDR3 is 12 residues. The CDR3 protein is CASRTSWGVQFF.

The gene calls are TRBV18 and TRBJ2-2. This CDR3 contains 13 residues. Germline V lookup: CDR1 KGHSH, CDR2 LQKENI. CDR3 region: CASSDANTGELFF.

The V call is TRBV7-9, the J call TRBJ2-7; TCRdb outputs TRBD1, but without DNA this stays unchecked. This CDR3 is built from 17 residues. CDR1 and CDR2 from the germline V gene are SEHNR and FQNEAQ (reference sequence). CDR3 amino acids: CASSALSERGHPYEQYF. Looking up the rest from reference TRBV7-9 and TRBJ2-7 gives the full variable domain: DTGVSQNPRHKITKRGQNVTFRCDPISEHNRLYWYRQTLGQGPEFLTYFQNEAQLEKSRLLSDRFSAERPKGSFSTLEIQRTEQGDSAMYLCASSALSERGHPYEQYFGPGTRLTVT.

J is TRBJ2-1 and V is TRBV7-9; TCRdb names TRBD2, which stays unverified in the absence of DNA. The CDR3 is 16 amino acids. Per germline, CDR1 SEHNR and CDR2 FQNEAQ (reference sequence). The CDR3 is CASSLTEGGGHNEQFF.

The V gene is TRBV11-2, the J gene TRBJ2-5; the TCRdb call, TRBD2, lacks DNA for checking. CDR1 SGHAT and CDR2 FQNNGV come from the germline V gene. The CDR3 runs 12 residues. CDR3 residues: CASSSSEETQYF. The full variable domain, its missing parts supplied by reference TRBV11-2 and TRBJ2-5, is EAGVAQSPRYKIIEKRQSVAFWCNPISGHATLYWYQQILGQGPKLLIQFQNNGVVDDSQLPKDRFSAERLKGVDSTLKIQPAKLEDSAVYLCASSSSEETQYFGPGTRLLVL.

This rearrangement joins TRBV7-2 to TRBJ2-6. This CDR3 has 12 residues. The germline V gene has CDR1 SGHTA and CDR2 FQGNSA. The CDR3 loop reads CASSSLTNVLTF.

V gene TRBV7-6 combines with J gene TRBJ2-1; TCRdb reports TRBD2, a call that lacks DNA to check it against. In germline, CDR1 is SGHVS, CDR2 FNYEAQ. The CDR3 loop spans 16 amino acids. The CDR3: CASSPRGSEAGLEQFF.

The chain combines TRBV7-9 with TRBJ1-1. This CDR3 contains 16 residues. Germline values: CDR1 SEHNR, CDR2 FQNEAQ (reference sequence). The CDR3 is CASSFLGGGVSTEAFF.

The chain employs TRBV7-8 and TRBJ1-1; absent DNA, TCRdb's TRBD1 call cannot be checked. The CDR3 spans 15 residues. CDR1 SGHVS and CDR2 FQNEAQ come from the germline V gene. CDR3 protein: CASSISGGTNTEAFF.

The V gene is TRBV20-1, the J gene TRBJ2-1; with no DNA, the TCRdb D assignment of TRBD1 cannot be verified. In germline, CDR1 is DFQATT, CDR2 SNEGSKA (reference sequence). This CDR3 is built from 15 residues. CDR3 sequence: CSASEDKSSYNEQFF.

The V gene is TRBV7-6, the J gene TRBJ2-5; no DNA is available, so the TRBD2 call from TCRdb remains unchecked. Germline V lookup: CDR1 SGHVS, CDR2 FNYEAQ. CDR3 length equals 15 residues. The CDR3 spells CASSSRSESQETQYF.